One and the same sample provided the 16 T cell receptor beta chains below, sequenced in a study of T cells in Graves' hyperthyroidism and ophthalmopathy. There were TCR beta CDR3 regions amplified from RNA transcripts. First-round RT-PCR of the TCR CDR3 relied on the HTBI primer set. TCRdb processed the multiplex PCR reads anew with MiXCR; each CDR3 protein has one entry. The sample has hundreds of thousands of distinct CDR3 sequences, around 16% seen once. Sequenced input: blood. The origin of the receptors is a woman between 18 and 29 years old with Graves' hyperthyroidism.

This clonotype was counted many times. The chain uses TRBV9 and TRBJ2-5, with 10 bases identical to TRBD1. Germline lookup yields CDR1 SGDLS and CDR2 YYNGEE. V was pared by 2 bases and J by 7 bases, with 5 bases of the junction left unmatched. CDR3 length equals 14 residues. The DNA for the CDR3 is TGTGCCAGCAGCGTCGACAGGGGGCCGGGGACCCAGTACTTC. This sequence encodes CASSVDRGPGTQYF.

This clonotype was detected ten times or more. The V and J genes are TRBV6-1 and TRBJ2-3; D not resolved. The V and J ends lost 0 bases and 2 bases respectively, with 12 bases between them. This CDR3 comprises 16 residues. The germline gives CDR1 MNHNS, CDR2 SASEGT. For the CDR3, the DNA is TGTGCCAGCAGTGAAGCGCGCGCTAGTTACACAGATACGCAGTATTTT. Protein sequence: CASSEARASYTDTQYF.

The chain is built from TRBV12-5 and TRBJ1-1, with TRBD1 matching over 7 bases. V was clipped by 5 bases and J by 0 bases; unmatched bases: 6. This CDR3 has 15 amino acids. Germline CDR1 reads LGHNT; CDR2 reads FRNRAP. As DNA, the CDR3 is TGTGCTAGTGGTAATCCGACAGGGCTGAACACTGAAGCTTTCTTT. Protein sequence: CASGNPTGLNTEAFF.

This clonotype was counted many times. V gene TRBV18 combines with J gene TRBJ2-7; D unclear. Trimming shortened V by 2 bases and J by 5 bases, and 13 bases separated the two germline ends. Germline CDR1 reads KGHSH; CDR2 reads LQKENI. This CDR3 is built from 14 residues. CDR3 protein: CASSPGLSGHEQYF. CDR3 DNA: TGTGCCAGCTCACCAGGGCTATCAGGCCACGAGCAGTACTTC.

The CDR3 region has the DNA TGTGCCAGCAGTCGTGACCCTGGCTCCTACGAGCAGTACTTC. Protein product: CASSRDPGSYEQYF. V usage is TRBV6-1 and J usage is TRBJ2-7, with no clear D. The CDR3 loop spans 14 amino acids. Trimming pared 5 bases from V and 0 bases from J, leaving 11 bases between. The germline CDR1 and CDR2 sequences are MNHNS and SASEGT.

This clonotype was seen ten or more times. The CDR3 region is CASSLWASNQPQHF. As DNA, the CDR3 is TGTGCCAGCAGTTTATGGGCTTCCAATCAGCCCCAGCATTTT. This chain uses TRBV12-3 or TRBV12-4 with TRBJ1-5; D unclear. V lost 2 bases and J lost 3, with 8 bases in between. This CDR3 comprises 14 residues.

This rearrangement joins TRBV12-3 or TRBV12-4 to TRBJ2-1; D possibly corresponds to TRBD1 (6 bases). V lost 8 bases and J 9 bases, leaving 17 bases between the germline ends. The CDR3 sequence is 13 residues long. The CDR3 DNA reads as TGTGCCAGCGAAGGGGTAGGGGGATCTGAGCAGTTCTTC. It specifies CASEGVGGSEQFF.

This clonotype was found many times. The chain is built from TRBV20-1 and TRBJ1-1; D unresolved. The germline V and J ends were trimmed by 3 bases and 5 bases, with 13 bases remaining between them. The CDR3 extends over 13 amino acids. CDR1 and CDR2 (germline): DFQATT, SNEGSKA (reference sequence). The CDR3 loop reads CSASPTDGTEAFF. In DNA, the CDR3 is TGCAGTGCTAGCCCTACCGATGGGACTGAAGCTTTCTTT.

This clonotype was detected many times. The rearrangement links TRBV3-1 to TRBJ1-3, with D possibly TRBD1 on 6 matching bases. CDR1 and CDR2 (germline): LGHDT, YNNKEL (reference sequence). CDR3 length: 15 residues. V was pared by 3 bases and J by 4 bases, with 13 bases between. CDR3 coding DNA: TGTGCCAGCAGCCAGGGCTGGGGGGGCGGAAACACCATATATTTT. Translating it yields CASSQGWGGGNTIYF.

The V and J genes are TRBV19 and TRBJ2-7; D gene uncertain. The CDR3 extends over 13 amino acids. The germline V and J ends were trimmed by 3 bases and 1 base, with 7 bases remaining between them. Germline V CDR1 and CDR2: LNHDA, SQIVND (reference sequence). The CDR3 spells CASSIGPSYEQYF. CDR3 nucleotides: TGTGCCAGTAGTATTGGCCCTTCCTACGAGCAGTACTTC. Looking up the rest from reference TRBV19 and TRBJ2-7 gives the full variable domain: DGGITQSPKYLFRKEGQNVTLSCEQNLNHDAMYWYRQDPGQGLRLIYYSQIVNDFQKGDIAEGYSVSREKKESFPLTVTSAQKNPTAFYLCASSIGPSYEQYFGPGTRLTVT.

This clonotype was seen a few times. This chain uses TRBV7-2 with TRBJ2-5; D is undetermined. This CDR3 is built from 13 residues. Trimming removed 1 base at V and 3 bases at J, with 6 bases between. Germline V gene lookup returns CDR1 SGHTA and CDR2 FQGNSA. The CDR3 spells CASSLVWEETQYF. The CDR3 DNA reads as TGTGCCAGCAGCTTAGTATGGGAAGAGACCCAGTACTTC. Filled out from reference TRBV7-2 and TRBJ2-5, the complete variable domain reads GAGVSQSPSNKVTEKGKDVELRCDPISGHTALYWYRQSLGQGLEFLIYFQGNSAPDKSGLPSDRFSAERTGGSVSTLTIQRTQQEDSAVYLCASSLVWEETQYFGPGTRLLVL.

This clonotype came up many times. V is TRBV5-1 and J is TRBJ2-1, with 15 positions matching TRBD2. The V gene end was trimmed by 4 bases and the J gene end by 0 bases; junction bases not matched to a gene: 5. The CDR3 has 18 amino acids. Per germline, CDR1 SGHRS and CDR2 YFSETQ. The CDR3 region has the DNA TGCGCCAGCAGCCACGGACTAGCGGGAGGGCCCTCCTACAATGAGCAGTTCTTC. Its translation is CASSHGLAGGPSYNEQFF. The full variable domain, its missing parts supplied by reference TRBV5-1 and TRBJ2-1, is KAGVTQTPRYLIKTRGQQVTLSCSPISGHRSVSWYQQTPGQGLQFLFEYFSETQRNKGNFPGRFSGRQFSNSRSEMNVSTLELGDSALYLCASSHGLAGGPSYNEQFFGPGTRLTVL.

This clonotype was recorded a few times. As DNA, the CDR3 is TGTGCCAGCAGCTCTCGGACAGGGGGCACTGAAGCTTTCTTT. Encoded protein: CASSSRTGGTEAFF. The chain employs TRBV7-2 and TRBJ1-1, with 10 bases lining up with TRBD1. The CDR3 spans 14 residues. Per germline, CDR1 SGHTA and CDR2 FQGNSA. V shed 4 bases, J shed 4 bases, and the junction held 3 bases outside the gene matches.

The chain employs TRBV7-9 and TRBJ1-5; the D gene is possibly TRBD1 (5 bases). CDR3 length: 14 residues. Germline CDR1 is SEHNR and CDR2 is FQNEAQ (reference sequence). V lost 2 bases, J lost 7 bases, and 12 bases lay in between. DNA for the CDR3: TGTGCCAGCAGCTTAAGCGTCCAGGGACAGCCCCAGCATTTT. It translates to CASSLSVQGQPQHF.

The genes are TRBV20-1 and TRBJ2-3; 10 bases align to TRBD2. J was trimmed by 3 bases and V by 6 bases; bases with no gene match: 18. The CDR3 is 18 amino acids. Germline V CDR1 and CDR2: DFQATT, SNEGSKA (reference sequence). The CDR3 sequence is CSALGYLSGRMGTDTQYF. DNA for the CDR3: TGCAGTGCCCTCGGGTACCTTAGCGGGAGGATGGGTACAGATACGCAGTATTTT.

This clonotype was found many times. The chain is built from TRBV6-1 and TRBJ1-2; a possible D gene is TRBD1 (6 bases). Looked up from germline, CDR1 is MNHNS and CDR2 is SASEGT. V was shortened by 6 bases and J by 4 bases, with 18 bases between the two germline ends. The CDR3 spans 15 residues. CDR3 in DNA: TGTGCCAGCAGCCCGGGCAGGGGAAGCTCCTATGGCTACACCTTC. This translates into CASSPGRGSSYGYTF.